Listed here are 2 T cell receptor beta chains from one sample, sequenced in a study of spatial heterogeneity in lung cancer. Overall study results and limits: Within tumors, counts of expanded alpha and beta TCRs tracked tumor mutation counts.

As for time point: sample taken at primary tumor resection. No antigen is known for these receptors. Each CDR3 protein gets one entry after TCRdb re-called the 5' RACE reads with MiXCR. The data contain 3,300 or so distinct CDR3 sequences, approximately 15% of them singletons. Material: lung tumor tissue, obtained at surgery. Receptor source: a male donor with early-stage non-small cell lung cancer.

By sample share, this clonotype is large. The rearrangement joins TRBV2 to TRBJ1-5; 10 bases match TRBD1. With V trimmed by 1 base and J by 7 bases, 1 base remained unmatched. The CDR3 covers 14 residues. CDR1 is SNHLY, CDR2 FYNNEI, per germline. CDR3 sequence reads: CASSEGQGAQPQHF. The CDR3 DNA sequence: TGTGCCAGCAGTGAAGGACAGGGGGCCCAGCCCCAGCATTTT.

This clonotype turned up a few times. The J gene is TRBJ2-1, the V gene TRBV24-1; 13 bases are shared with TRBD2. The CDR3 has 17 amino acids. Trimming removed 4 bases from V and 2 bases from J; junction bases left unmatched: 4. From germline, CDR1 is KGHDR and CDR2 SFDVKD. CDR3 amino acids: CATSERTSGSPYNEQFF. CDR3 bases: TGTGCCACCAGTGAGAGGACTAGCGGGAGTCCCTACAATGAGCAGTTCTTC.